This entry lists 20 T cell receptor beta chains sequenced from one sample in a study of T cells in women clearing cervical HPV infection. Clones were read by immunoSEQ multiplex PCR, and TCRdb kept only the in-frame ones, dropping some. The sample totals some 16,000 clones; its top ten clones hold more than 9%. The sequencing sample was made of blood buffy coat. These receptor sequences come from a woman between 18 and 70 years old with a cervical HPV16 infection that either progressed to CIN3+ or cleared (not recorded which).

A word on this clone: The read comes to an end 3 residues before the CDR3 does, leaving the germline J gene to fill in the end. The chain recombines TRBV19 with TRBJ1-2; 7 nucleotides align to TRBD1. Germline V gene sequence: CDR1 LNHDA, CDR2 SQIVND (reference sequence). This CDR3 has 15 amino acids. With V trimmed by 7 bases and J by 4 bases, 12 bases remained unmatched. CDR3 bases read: TGTGCCAGTACCGAGGACCAGGGACAGACCTATGGC. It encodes CASTEDQGQTYG. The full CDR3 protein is CASTEDQGQTYGYTF.

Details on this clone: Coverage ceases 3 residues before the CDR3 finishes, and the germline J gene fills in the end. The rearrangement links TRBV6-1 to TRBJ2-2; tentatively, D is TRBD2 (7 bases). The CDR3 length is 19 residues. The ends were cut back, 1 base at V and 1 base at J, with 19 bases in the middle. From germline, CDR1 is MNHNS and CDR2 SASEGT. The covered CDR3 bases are TGTGCCAGCAGTGAAGAGGGGGGGAGCAAGATACAGAACACCGGGGAG. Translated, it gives CASSEEGGSKIQNTGE. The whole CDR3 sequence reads CASSEEGGSKIQNTGELFF.

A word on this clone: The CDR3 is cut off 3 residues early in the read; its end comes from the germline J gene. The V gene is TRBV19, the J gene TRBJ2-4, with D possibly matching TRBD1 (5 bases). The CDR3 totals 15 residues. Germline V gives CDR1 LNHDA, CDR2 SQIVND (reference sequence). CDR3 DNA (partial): TGTGCCAGTAGTATGGTTGCAGGGCCGAGCTATGGT. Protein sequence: CASSMVAGPSYG. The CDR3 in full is CASSMVAGPSYGQYF.

The CDR3 loop is CSASHPGGAGYEQYF. CDR3 DNA (partial): TGCAGTGCTAGCCACCCCGGGGGGGCGGGTTACGAG. V and J are TRBV20-1 and TRBJ2-7; the match to TRBD2 covers 8 bases. The read stops 3 residues short of the end of the CDR3; the missing end is completed from the germline J gene. After removal of 3 bases from V and 4 bases from J, the junction contained 11 bases not matched to a gene. Germline CDR1 DFQATT, CDR2 SNEGSKA (reference sequence). The CDR3 contains 15 residues.

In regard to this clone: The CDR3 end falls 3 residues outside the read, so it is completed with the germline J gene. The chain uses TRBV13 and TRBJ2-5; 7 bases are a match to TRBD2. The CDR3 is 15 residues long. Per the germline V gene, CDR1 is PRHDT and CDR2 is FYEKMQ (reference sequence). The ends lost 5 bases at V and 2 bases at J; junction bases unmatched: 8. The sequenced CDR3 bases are TGTGCCAGCAGCCCCGGACGGACTAGACAAGAGACC. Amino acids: CASSPGRTRQET. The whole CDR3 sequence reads CASSPGRTRQETQYF.

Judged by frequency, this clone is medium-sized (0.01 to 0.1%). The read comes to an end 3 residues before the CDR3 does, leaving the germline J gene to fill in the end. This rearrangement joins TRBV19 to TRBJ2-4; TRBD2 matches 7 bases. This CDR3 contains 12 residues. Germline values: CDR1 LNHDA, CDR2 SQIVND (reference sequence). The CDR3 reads CASRLAGEVQYF. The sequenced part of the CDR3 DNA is TGTGCCAGTAGGCTGGCGGGAGAGGTT.

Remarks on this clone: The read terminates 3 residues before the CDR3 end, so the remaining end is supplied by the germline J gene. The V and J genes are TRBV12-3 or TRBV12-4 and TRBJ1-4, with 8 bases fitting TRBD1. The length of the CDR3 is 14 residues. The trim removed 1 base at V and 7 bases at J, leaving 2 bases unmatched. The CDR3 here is CASSLGTGSEKLFF. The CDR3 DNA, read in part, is TGTGCCAGCAGTTTAGGGACAGGGAGTGAAAAA.

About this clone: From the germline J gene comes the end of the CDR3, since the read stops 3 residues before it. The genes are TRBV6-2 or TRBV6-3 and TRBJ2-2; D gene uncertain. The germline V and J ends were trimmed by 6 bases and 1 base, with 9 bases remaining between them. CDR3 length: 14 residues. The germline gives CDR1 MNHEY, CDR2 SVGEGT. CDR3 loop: CASRLQGNTGELFF. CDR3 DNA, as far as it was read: TGTGCCAGCAGACTACAAGGGAACACCGGGGAG.

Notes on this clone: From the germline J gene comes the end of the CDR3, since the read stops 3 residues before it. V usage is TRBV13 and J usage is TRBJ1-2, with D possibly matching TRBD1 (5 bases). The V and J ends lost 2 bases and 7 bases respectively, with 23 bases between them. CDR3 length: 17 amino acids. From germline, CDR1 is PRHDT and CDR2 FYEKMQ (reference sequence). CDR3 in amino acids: CASSLIVWSRGLGGYTF. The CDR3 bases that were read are TGTGCCAGCAGCTTAATTGTATGGTCTAGGGGACTCGGTGGC.

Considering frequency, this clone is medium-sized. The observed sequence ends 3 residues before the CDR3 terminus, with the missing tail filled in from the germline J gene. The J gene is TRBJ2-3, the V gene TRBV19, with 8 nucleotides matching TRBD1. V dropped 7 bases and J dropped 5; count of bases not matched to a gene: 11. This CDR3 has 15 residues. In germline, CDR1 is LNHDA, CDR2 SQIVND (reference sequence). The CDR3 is CASNNQRTGKDTQYF. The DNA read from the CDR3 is TGTGCCAGTAACAATCAGAGGACAGGGAAAGATACG.

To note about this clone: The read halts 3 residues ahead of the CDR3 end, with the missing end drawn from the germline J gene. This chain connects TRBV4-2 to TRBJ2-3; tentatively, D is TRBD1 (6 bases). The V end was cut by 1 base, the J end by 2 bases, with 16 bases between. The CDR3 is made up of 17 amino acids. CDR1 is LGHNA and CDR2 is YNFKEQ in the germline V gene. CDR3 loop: CASSQGVGQPLTDTQYF. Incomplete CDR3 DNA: TGTGCCAGCAGCCAAGGGGTCGGACAGCCCCTCACAGATACG.

The CDR3 spells CASSQGPRHSYEQYF. CDR3 DNA, as far as it was read: TGCGCCAGCAGTCAAGGTCCGCGACACTCCTACGAG. The rearrangement uses TRBV23-1 and TRBJ2-7; D is uncertain. The read halts 3 residues ahead of the CDR3 end, with the missing end drawn from the germline J gene. TRBV23-1 is an open reading frame whose function is uncertain. With 2 bases removed from V and 0 bases from J, the gap between germline ends came to 11 bases. The CDR3 extends over 15 amino acids.

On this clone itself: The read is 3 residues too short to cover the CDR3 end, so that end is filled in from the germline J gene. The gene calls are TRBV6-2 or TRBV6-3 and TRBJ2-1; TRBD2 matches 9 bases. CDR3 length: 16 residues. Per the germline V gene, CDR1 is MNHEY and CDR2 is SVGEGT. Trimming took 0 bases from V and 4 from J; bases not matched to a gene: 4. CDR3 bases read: TGTGCCAGCAGTTACTCAACTAGCGGGCAGTACAATGAG. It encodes CASSYSTSGQYNE. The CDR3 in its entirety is CASSYSTSGQYNEQFF.

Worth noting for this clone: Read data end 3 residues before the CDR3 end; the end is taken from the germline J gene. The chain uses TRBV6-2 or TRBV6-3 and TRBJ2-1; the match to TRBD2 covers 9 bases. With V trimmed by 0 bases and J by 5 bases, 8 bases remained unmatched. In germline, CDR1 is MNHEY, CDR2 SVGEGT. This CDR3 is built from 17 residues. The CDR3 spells CASSYSTGSGRDNEQFF. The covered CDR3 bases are TGTGCCAGCAGTTACTCAACGGGTAGCGGGAGAGACAATGAG.

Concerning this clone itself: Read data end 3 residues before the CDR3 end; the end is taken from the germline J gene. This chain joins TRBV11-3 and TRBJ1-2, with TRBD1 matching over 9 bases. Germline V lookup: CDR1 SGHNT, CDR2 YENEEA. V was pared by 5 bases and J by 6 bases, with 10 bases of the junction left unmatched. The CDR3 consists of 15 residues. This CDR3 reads CASSPRRQGVDGYTF. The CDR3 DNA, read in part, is TGTGCCAGCAGCCCCCGCCGACAGGGGGTCGATGGC.

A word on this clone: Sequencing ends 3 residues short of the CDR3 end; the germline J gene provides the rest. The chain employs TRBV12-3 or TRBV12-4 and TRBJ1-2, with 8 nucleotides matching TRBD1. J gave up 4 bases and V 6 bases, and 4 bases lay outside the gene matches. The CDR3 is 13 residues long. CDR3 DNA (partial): TGTGCCAGCAGCCCGACAGGGGTCTATGGC. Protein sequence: CASSPTGVYG. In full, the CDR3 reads CASSPTGVYGYTF.

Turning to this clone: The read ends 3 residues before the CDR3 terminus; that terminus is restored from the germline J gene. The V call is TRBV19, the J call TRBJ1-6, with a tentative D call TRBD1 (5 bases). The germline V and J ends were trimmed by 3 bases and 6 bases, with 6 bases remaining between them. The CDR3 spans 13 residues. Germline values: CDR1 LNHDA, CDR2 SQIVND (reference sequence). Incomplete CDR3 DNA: TGTGCCAGTAGTATCAGGGCTAATTCACCC. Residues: CASSIRANSP. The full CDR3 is CASSIRANSPLHF.

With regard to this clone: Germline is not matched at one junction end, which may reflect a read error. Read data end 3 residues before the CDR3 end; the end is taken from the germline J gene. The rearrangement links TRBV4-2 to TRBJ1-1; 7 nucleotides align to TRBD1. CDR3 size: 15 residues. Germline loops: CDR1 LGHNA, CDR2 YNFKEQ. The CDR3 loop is CASSQDRVKLPEAFF. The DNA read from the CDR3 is TGCGCCAGCAGCCAAGACAGGGTGAAGCTCCCTGAA.

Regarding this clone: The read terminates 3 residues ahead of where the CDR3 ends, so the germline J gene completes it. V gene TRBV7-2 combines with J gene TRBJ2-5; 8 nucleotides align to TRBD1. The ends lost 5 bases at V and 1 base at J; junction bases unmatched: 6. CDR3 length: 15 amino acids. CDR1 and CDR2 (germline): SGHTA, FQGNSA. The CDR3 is CASSRQTGAQETQYF. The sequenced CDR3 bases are TGTGCCAGCAGCCGTCAGACAGGGGCCCAAGAGACC.

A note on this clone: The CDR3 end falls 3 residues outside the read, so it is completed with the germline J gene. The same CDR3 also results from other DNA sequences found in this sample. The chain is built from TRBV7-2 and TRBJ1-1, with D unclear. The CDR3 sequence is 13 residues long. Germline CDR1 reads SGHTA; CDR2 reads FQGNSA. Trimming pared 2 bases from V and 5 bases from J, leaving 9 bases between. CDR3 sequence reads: CASSLTTNTEAFF. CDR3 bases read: TGTGCCAGCAGCTTAACTACGAATACTGAA. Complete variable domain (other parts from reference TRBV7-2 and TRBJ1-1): GAGVSQSPSNKVTEKGKDVELRCDPISGHTALYWYRQSLGQGLEFLIYFQGNSAPDKSGLPSDRFSAERTGGSVSTLTIQRTQQEDSAVYLCASSLTTNTEAFFGQGTRLTVV.